This record covers a single TCR beta chain. Antigen specificity is unknown. The sample originates from a study of cytomegalovirus exposure and HLA in healthy donors. The V segment lost 5 bases and the J segment 4 bases; nucleotides outside the gene matches: 7. Germline CDR1 reads MDHEN; CDR2 reads SYDVKM. CDR3 length: 14 amino acids. PCR amplification relied on 60 Vbeta primers (plus 13 Jbeta primers). The data were produced by immunoSEQ multiplex PCR, yet TCRdb's version contains in-frame clones alone and is incomplete. The sample includes approximately 100,000 clones, roughly 78% of them seen just once. Findings of the study overall: An observed cluster of highly shared sequence variants was recorded as a likely sequencing artifact.

The receptor comes from a woman aged 40 to 50 in good health and CMV-seronegative. V usage is TRBV28 and J usage is TRBJ2-5; 7 nucleotides line up with TRBD1. Sequenced material: PBMCs. Here the CDR3 DNA reads TGTGCCAGCAGTCCCCAGGACAGGAGAGAGACCCAGTACTTC. As protein: CASSPQDRRETQYF.